This is a list of T cell receptor beta chains from one sample in a study of early T cells in non-severe SARS-CoV-2 infection. TCRdb analysed the 5' RACE reads with MiXCR anew, one entry per CDR3 protein. Of about 61,000 distinct CDR3 sequences listed, 9.5% to 14% were seen once; the top ten hold 1.5% to 2%. Sequencing input: whole blood. These receptors all come from an adult who was a healthcare worker with PCR-confirmed SARS-CoV-2 infection or an uninfected control (not recorded which). Both conserved end residues are part of each CDR3. A D gene is named only where the DNA matches it firmly. Clone size appears in some rows only: once, few, many, or a class for an expanded clone.

d_gene	v_gene	j_gene	abundance	CDR3aa	CDR3nt
NA	TRBV9	TRBJ2-1	NA	CASSVGSSGSSYNEQFF	TGTGCCAGCAGCGTAGGTTCCAGCGGCAGCTCCTACAATGAGCAGTTCTTC
TRBD1	TRBV12-3/TRBV12-4	TRBJ2-1	many	CASSRPRGSSYNEQFF	TGTGCCAGCAGCCGACCCAGGGGGAGCTCCTACAATGAGCAGTTCTTC
TRBD1	TRBV2	TRBJ2-5	many	CASSGDRAKTQYF	TGTGCCAGCAGTGGGGACAGGGCGAAGACCCAGTACTTC
NA	TRBV5-1	TRBJ2-5	many	CASSSDGGSETQYF	TGCGCCAGCAGCTCGGACGGAGGATCAGAGACCCAGTACTTC
NA	TRBV11-3	TRBJ2-1	NA	CASSPHGPLGEQFF	TGTGCCAGCAGCCCCCACGGCCCCCTCGGTGAGCAGTTCTTC
TRBD1	TRBV10-3	TRBJ2-3	few	CAISQTGGGDTQYF	TGTGCCATCAGCCAGACAGGGGGCGGAGATACGCAGTATTTT
NA	TRBV6-1	TRBJ1-2	many	CASSIIVDRFNGYTF	TGTGCCAGCAGTATAATAGTAGACAGGTTTAATGGCTACACCTTC
NA	TRBV7-9	TRBJ1-2	many	CASNPAGGYTF	TGTGCCAGCAACCCCGCAGGGGGCTACACCTTC
NA	TRBV6-4	TRBJ1-1	NA	CASSDGLKWIGSRGDDLTEAFF	TGTGCCAGCAGTGATGGCCTGAAGTGGATCGGTAGCCGGGGGGATGACCTCACTGAAGCTTTCTTT
TRBD1	TRBV12-3/TRBV12-4	TRBJ2-7	NA	CASSPWGGQGSYEQYF	TGTGCCAGCAGTCCCTGGGGGGGACAGGGCTCCTACGAGCAGTACTTC
NA	TRBV5-1	TRBJ1-1	many	CASSLAPVDSLNTEAFF	TGCGCCAGCAGCTTGGCTCCCGTCGACAGCCTGAACACTGAAGCTTTCTTT
NA	TRBV7-9	TRBJ2-7	few	CASSAGYSYEQYF	TGTGCCAGCAGCGCCGGGTATTCCTACGAGCAGTACTTC
NA	TRBV29-1	TRBJ1-1	NA	CSTKRLNTEAFF	TGCAGCACCAAACGGTTGAACACTGAAGCTTTCTTT
NA	TRBV7-9	TRBJ1-6	many	CASSLVAGVISPLHF	TGTGCCAGCAGCTTAGTCGCGGGGGTAATTTCACCCCTCCACTTT
NA	TRBV6-1	TRBJ1-5	many	CASELYGGENQPQHF	TGTGCCAGCGAACTTTATGGAGGGGAAAATCAGCCCCAGCATTTT
NA	TRBV30	TRBJ2-7	many	CAWSRGAPPYEQYF	TGTGCCTGGAGTAGAGGGGCTCCCCCCTACGAGCAGTACTTC
NA	TRBV29-1	TRBJ1-3	many	CSVEDSAGNTIYF	TGCAGCGTTGAAGACAGCGCGGGAAACACCATATATTTT
TRBD2	TRBV7-3	TRBJ2-7	NA	CASSLGLSGAEQYF	TGTGCCAGCAGCTTAGGGCTTAGCGGGGCGGAGCAGTACTTC
TRBD1	TRBV7-6	TRBJ2-5	NA	CASSSPTGAQGTQYF	TGTGCCAGCAGCTCTCCCACAGGGGCCCAAGGGACCCAGTACTTC
TRBD1	TRBV10-3	TRBJ2-1	many	CAISEGGHEQFF	TGTGCCATCAGTGAAGGGGGCCATGAGCAGTTCTTC
NA	TRBV12-3/TRBV12-4	TRBJ2-2	few	CASSPSRGPGELFF	TGTGCCAGCAGCCCGTCCAGAGGTCCCGGGGAGCTGTTTTTT
NA	TRBV20-1	TRBJ2-1	many	CSARGAVLASYNEQFF	TGCAGTGCTAGGGGCGCCGTCCTAGCGTCCTACAATGAGCAGTTCTTC
NA	TRBV27	TRBJ1-1	many	CASSLRGNTEAFF	TGTGCCAGCAGTTTACGAGGAAACACTGAAGCTTTCTTT
TRBD1	TRBV5-1	TRBJ1-2	many	CASSLAPTGGYYGYTF	TGCGCCAGCAGCTTGGCCCCGACAGGGGGTTACTATGGCTACACCTTC
NA	TRBV5-1	TRBJ2-7	many	CASRAGAYEQYF	TGCGCCAGCAGGGCAGGCGCCTACGAGCAGTACTTC
NA	TRBV7-9	TRBJ1-2	many	CASSLMRGATNYGYTF	TGTGCCAGCAGCTTAATGAGGGGAGCCACTAACTATGGCTACACCTTC
NA	TRBV18	TRBJ1-1	NA	CASSRASGSNTEAFF	TGTGCCAGCTCACGCGCGAGCGGTTCGAACACTGAAGCTTTCTTT
NA	TRBV30	TRBJ2-2	many	CAWGKAGELFF	TGTGCCTGGGGGAAAGCCGGGGAGCTGTTTTTT
TRBD1	TRBV12-3/TRBV12-4	TRBJ2-7	many	CASSPVDRASRYEQYF	TGTGCCAGCAGTCCGGTGGACAGGGCCTCAAGGTACGAGCAGTACTTC
TRBD1	TRBV5-4	TRBJ1-2	NA	CASSSWDRGGYGYTF	TGTGCCAGCAGCTCCTGGGACAGGGGCGGCTATGGCTACACCTTC
TRBD1	TRBV5-1	TRBJ1-3	many	CASGDRENPSSGNTIYF	TGCGCCAGCGGGGACAGGGAGAACCCCAGCTCTGGAAACACCATATATTTT
NA	TRBV11-2	TRBJ2-1	NA	CVSSSPNEQFF	TGTGTCAGCAGCTCCCCCAATGAGCAGTTCTTC
NA	TRBV6-6	TRBJ2-5	many	CASSYAFRQETQYF	TGTGCCAGCAGTTACGCTTTTAGGCAAGAGACCCAGTACTTC
NA	TRBV28	TRBJ2-7	many	CASSPGSTPLGGEQYF	TGTGCCAGCAGCCCCGGATCGACCCCTCTGGGAGGCGAGCAGTACTTC
TRBD1	TRBV7-2	TRBJ1-2	NA	CASSLTGRNYGYTF	TGTGCCAGCAGCTTGACAGGGCGTAACTATGGCTACACCTTC
NA	TRBV10-3	TRBJ1-1	NA	CAAMTGTEAFF	TGTGCCGCAATGACCGGGACTGAAGCTTTCTTT
NA	TRBV20-1	TRBJ1-1	many	CSVAGVNTEAFF	TGCAGTGTCGCAGGGGTGAACACTGAAGCTTTCTTT